The clone carrying this T cell receptor (beta chain) appeared once. The antigen is not known. This specimen belongs to a study of cytomegalovirus exposure and HLA in healthy donors. Study-wide points: Associated with HLA alleles at 0.05 false discovery rate in a later analysis were about 17,000 TCR beta sequences.

PCR primers comprised 60 Vbeta and 13 Jbeta primers. Only in-frame clones appear in the TCRdb table, and some are missing; sequencing was by immunoSEQ multiplex PCR. The repertoire holds around 170,000 clones, with roughly three quarters as singletons. CDR1 KGHSH and CDR2 LQKENI come from the germline V gene. Trimming took 3 bases from V and 3 from J; bases not matched to a gene: 6. The CDR3 extends over 15 amino acids. Source material: PBMCs. The TCR originated in a woman aged 40-49 years in good health and CMV-seropositive. The gene calls are TRBV18 and TRBJ2-7; 9 bases fit TRBD1. The CDR3 DNA follows: TGTGCCAGCTCACCGTCCGGGACAGGGAACTACGAGCAGTACTTC. This sequence encodes CASSPSGTGNYEQYF.